Reported below is one TCR beta chain. Enrollees, about 18 to 90 years old, lived in about two dozen US areas. Participants reported their clinical history, and cohort assignment relied on those reports. Two negative PCRs, clearance, or symptom resolution characterized the recovered Cohort 3 donors. The data are from a study of blood T cell repertoires in COVID-19. The CDR3 extends over 18 amino acids. Germline CDR1 and CDR2: SEHNR and FQNEAQ (reference sequence). V lost 1 base and J lost 0; bases outside the gene matches: 8. Original methodology: Cell counts per sample came from amplifying reference gene primers. Clones were sequenced by immunoSEQ multiplex PCR, and TCRdb holds only the in-frame ones, with some missing. V and J calls and clone size follow that table, whereas D and trimming were derived from the DNA. The table shows about 410,000 clones, with 89% occurring only once.

The TCR was taken from a woman aged 25 to 39 who had recovered from COVID-19. V is TRBV7-9 and J is TRBJ1-4, with TRBD1 matching 7 bases. Sequencing was performed on PBMCs or T cells enriched from blood (not recorded which). CDR3 nucleotides: TGTGCCAGCAGCTTAGGGAAGACAGGGACTTCAACTAATGAAAAACTGTTTTTT. Translated, it gives CASSLGKTGTSTNEKLFF.